The 25 T cell receptor beta chains below come from one sample, sequenced in a study of CD8+CD57+ T cells in acquired aplastic anemia. According to the study, genomic DNA was the template for TCR beta VDJ and CDR3 profiling. In TCRdb, the reads were re-called with MiXCR into one record per CDR3 protein. The table has 300,000 or so distinct CDR3 sequences, approximately 55% seen once. The sequenced sample was sorted CD4+, CD8+, or CD8+CD57+ T cells (not recorded which) from PBMCs. The receptors derive from a human donor with severe aplastic anemia or a healthy control (not recorded which).

This chain uses TRBV6-5 with TRBJ2-5; D not certain. Germline loops: CDR1 MNHEY, CDR2 SVGAGI. Trimming pared 2 bases from V and 5 bases from J, leaving 12 bases between. The CDR3 sequence is 14 residues long. This chain's CDR3 is CASSYSRFGETQYF. In DNA form, the CDR3 reads TGTGCCAGCAGTTACAGCAGGTTCGGGGAGACCCAGTACTTC.

This clonotype was found a few times. The J gene is TRBJ2-6, the V gene TRBV25-1, with D maybe TRBD1 (6 bases). Germline-derived CDR1 and CDR2 are MGHDK and SYGVNS. The CDR3 sequence is 16 residues long. Trimming took off 4 bases at V and 2 bases at J, with 12 bases between the two ends. CDR3 protein: CASSVITGTGANVLTF. CDR3 nucleotides: TGTGCCAGCAGTGTAATAACAGGGACTGGGGCCAACGTCCTGACTTTC. Supplemented by reference TRBV25-1 and TRBJ2-6, the full variable domain reads EADIYQTPRYLVIGTGKKITLECSQTMGHDKMYWYQQDPGMELHLIHYSYGVNSTEKGDLSSESTVSRIRTEHFPLTLESARPSHTSQYLCASSVITGTGANVLTFGAGSRLTVL.

This clonotype came up a few times. The V gene is TRBV7-9, the J gene TRBJ2-7, with 7 bases aligning to TRBD1. V lost 5 bases, J lost 3 bases, and 7 bases stayed unmatched. CDR1 and CDR2 from the germline V gene are SEHNR and FQNEAQ (reference sequence). The length of the CDR3 is 14 residues. The CDR3 DNA sequence: TGTGCCAGCAGCCGGGATGACAGGGTCTACGAGCAGTACTTC. Its translation is CASSRDDRVYEQYF. Together with reference TRBV7-9 and TRBJ2-7, the CDR3 gives the full variable domain: DTGVSQNPRHKITKRGQNVTFRCDPISEHNRLYWYRQTLGQGPEFLTYFQNEAQLEKSRLLSDRFSAERPKGSFSTLEIQRTEQGDSAMYLCASSRDDRVYEQYFGPGTRLTVT.

This rearrangement joins TRBV10-3 to TRBJ2-1; 11 bases align to TRBD2. CDR3 length: 14 residues. Germline values: CDR1 ENHRY, CDR2 SYGVKD. Unmatched junction bases numbered 4, after V lost 8 bases and J lost 4 bases. CDR3 residues: CAIGGTSGYNEQFF. Here the CDR3 DNA reads TGTGCCATCGGCGGGACTAGCGGATACAATGAGCAGTTCTTC.

In its sample, this clonotype was seen a few times. V is TRBV7-2 and J is TRBJ2-6; D uncertain. The V gene's germline CDR1 is SGHTA and CDR2 FQGNSA. The CDR3 consists of 16 residues. The V end was cut by 2 bases, the J end by 1 base, with 9 bases between. DNA for the CDR3: TGTGCCAGCAGCTTATTTCTGCTGTCTGGGGCCAACGTCCTGACTTTC. Protein product: CASSLFLLSGANVLTF.

This clonotype was counted at least ten times. This sequence joins TRBV7-9 and TRBJ1-5, with TRBD1 matching over 8 bases. This CDR3 has 14 amino acids. The junction had 7 bases not matched to a gene; V was cut back by 5 bases and J by 7 bases. Germline lookup yields CDR1 SEHNR and CDR2 FQNEAQ (reference sequence). Here the CDR3 reads CASSVDRGEQPQHF. The DNA of the CDR3 is TGTGCCAGCAGCGTCGACAGGGGTGAACAGCCCCAGCATTTT.

The CDR3 sequence is CASSLGAGADTDTQYF. The CDR3, as DNA: TGTGCCAGCAGCTTAGGAGCGGGAGCGGACACAGATACGCAGTATTTT. J is TRBJ2-3 and V is TRBV7-3; 8 bases match TRBD2. The CDR3 consists of 16 residues. Germline-derived CDR1 and CDR2 are SGHTA and FQGTGA. V lost 2 bases to trimming and J lost 2 bases; unmatched junction nucleotides: 6.

This rearrangement joins TRBV29-1 to TRBJ1-1; the D gene is possibly TRBD1 (6 bases). Looked up from germline, CDR1 is SQVTM and CDR2 is ANQGSEA. This CDR3 contains 14 residues. Trimming stripped 4 bases from V and 1 base from J, with 13 bases between. Written as DNA, the CDR3 is TGCAGCGTTGCTCAGGGGTTGAAGAACACTGAAGCTTTCTTT. Translation: CSVAQGLKNTEAFF.

This clonotype was counted ten times or more. The chain combines TRBV7-6 with TRBJ2-7; 9 bases are shared with TRBD1. This CDR3 has 15 amino acids. Germline CDR1 reads SGHVS; CDR2 reads FNYEAQ. Trimming took 2 bases from V and 4 from J; bases not matched to a gene: 6. The CDR3 sequence: CASSLSTGGVYEQYF. CDR3 coding DNA: TGTGCCAGCAGCTTATCTACAGGGGGCGTGTACGAGCAGTACTTC. Full variable domain (rest looked up from reference TRBV7-6 and TRBJ2-7): GAGVSQSPRYKVTKRGQDVALRCDPISGHVSLYWYRQALGQGPEFLTYFNYEAQQDKSGLPNDRFSAERPEGSISTLTIQRTEQRDSAMYRCASSLSTGGVYEQYFGPGTRLTVT.

This clonotype was detected ten times or more. The V and J genes are TRBV5-1 and TRBJ1-5, with D maybe TRBD1 (5 bases). Trimming shortened V by 0 bases and J by 9 bases, and 13 bases separated the two germline ends. The CDR3 has 14 residues. From germline, CDR1 is SGHRS and CDR2 YFSETQ. As DNA, the CDR3 is TGCGCCAGCAGCTTGGGGGACGGTTTCGGGCCCCAGCATTTT. This sequence encodes CASSLGDGFGPQHF.

The rearrangement links TRBV5-1 to TRBJ2-7; maybe TRBD1 (5 bases). This CDR3 comprises 14 residues. In germline, CDR1 is SGHRS, CDR2 YFSETQ. Between the trimmed V and J ends, which lost 4 bases and 6 bases, there was a span of 17 bases. The CDR3 sequence is CASSPGQGFGEQYF. DNA for the CDR3: TGCGCCAGCAGCCCAGGGCAGGGCTTCGGCGAGCAGTACTTC. The whole variable domain, filled in from reference TRBV5-1 and TRBJ2-7, reads KAGVTQTPRYLIKTRGQQVTLSCSPISGHRSVSWYQQTPGQGLQFLFEYFSETQRNKGNFPGRFSGRQFSNSRSEMNVSTLELGDSALYLCASSPGQGFGEQYFGPGTRLTVT.

This chain uses TRBV2 with TRBJ2-1; TRBD2 matches at 7 bases. The V and J ends lost 3 bases and 6 bases, in that order; junction bases with no gene match: 14. This CDR3 is 17 amino acids long. The V gene's germline CDR1 is SNHLY and CDR2 FYNNEI. CDR3 amino acids: CASSDGLETTPFNEQFF. For the CDR3, the DNA is TGTGCCAGCAGTGACGGACTAGAGACAACACCCTTCAATGAGCAGTTCTTC. The full variable domain, with the rest looked up from reference TRBV2 and TRBJ2-1, is EPEVTQTPSHQVTQMGQEVILRCVPISNHLYFYWYRQILGQKVEFLVSFYNNEISEKSEIFDDQFSVERPDGSNFTLKIRSTKLEDSAMYFCASSDGLETTPFNEQFFGPGTRLTVL.

J is TRBJ1-1 and V is TRBV7-3, with D unclear. In germline, CDR1 is SGHTA, CDR2 FQGTGA. V shed 0 bases and J shed 12 bases, with 14 bases lying between them. The CDR3 loop spans 13 amino acids. The CDR3: CASSLTASGSTFF. CDR3 nucleotides: TGTGCCAGCAGCTTAACGGCGTCAGGTAGTACTTTCTTT. The variable domain in full, with the rest retrieved from reference TRBV7-3 and TRBJ1-1, is GAGVSQTPSNKVTEKGKYVELRCDPISGHTALYWYRQSLGQGPEFLIYFQGTGAADDSGLPNDRFFAVRPEGSVSTLKIQRTERGDSAVYLCASSLTASGSTFFGQGTRLTVV.

This clonotype was seen at least ten times. V gene TRBV6-6 combines with J gene TRBJ1-2; D remains unclear. The CDR3 totals 14 residues. Germline V gene sequence: CDR1 MNHNY, CDR2 SVGAGI (reference sequence). V was trimmed by 6 bases and J by 5 bases, leaving 16 bases between them. The CDR3 nucleotides read TGTGCCAGCAGGAACTCAGAGAGGGCTTATGGCTACACCTTC. This gives the protein CASRNSERAYGYTF.

This clonotype occurred many times. The chain couples TRBV12-3 or TRBV12-4 to TRBJ2-1; D possibly corresponds to TRBD1 (5 bases). This CDR3 has 15 amino acids. The V gene lost 3 bases and the J gene lost 1 base, with 10 bases spanning the gap. The CDR3 DNA is TGTGCCAGCAGTTTGCAGGGTTTTTCCTACAATGAGCAGTTCTTC. Translation gives CASSLQGFSYNEQFF.

The rearrangement joins TRBV10-3 to TRBJ1-2; 9 bases align to TRBD1. CDR1 and CDR2 from the germline V gene are ENHRY and SYGVKD. The junction had 8 bases not matched to a gene; V was cut back by 5 bases and J by 7 bases. The CDR3 loop spans 14 amino acids. The CDR3 nucleotides are TGTGCCATCAGTAGGGACAGGGTTGTCGGTGGCTACACCTTC. Encoded protein: CAISRDRVVGGYTF.

The chain uses TRBV7-8 and TRBJ2-2, with TRBD2 identical over 10 bases. The CDR3 consists of 16 residues. From germline, CDR1 is SGHVS and CDR2 FQNEAQ. V lost 2 bases, J lost 4 bases, and 4 bases stayed unmatched. The CDR3 nucleotides read TGTGCCAGCAGCTTACTAGCGGGAGTTATCACCGGGGAGCTGTTTTTT. Translated: CASSLLAGVITGELFF.

This clonotype was seen ten or more times. The chain joins TRBV7-2 to TRBJ2-7; 14 nucleotides align to TRBD2. V shed 5 bases and J 2 bases; nucleotides not matched to a gene: 8. The CDR3 covers 17 residues. Looked up from germline, CDR1 is SGHTA and CDR2 is FQGNSA. In nucleotides, the CDR3 is TGTGCCAGCAGCCAACCGGGACTAGCGGGGGCGGCCTACGAGCAGTACTTC. This translates into CASSQPGLAGAAYEQYF. The complete variable domain, with remaining parts taken from reference TRBV7-2 and TRBJ2-7, reads GAGVSQSPSNKVTEKGKDVELRCDPISGHTALYWYRQSLGQGLEFLIYFQGNSAPDKSGLPSDRFSAERTGGSVSTLTIQRTQQEDSAVYLCASSQPGLAGAAYEQYFGPGTRLTVT.

The chain combines TRBV5-1 with TRBJ2-4; 11 bases map to TRBD1. From germline, CDR1 is SGHRS and CDR2 YFSETQ. V was clipped by 3 bases and J by 9 bases; unmatched bases: 8. This CDR3 is 15 amino acids long. CDR3 sequence (DNA): TGCGCCAGCAGCTCGGGACAGGGGGACGGTGTCATTCAGTACTTC. This encodes CASSSGQGDGVIQYF. Full variable domain (missing parts from reference TRBV5-1 and TRBJ2-4): KAGVTQTPRYLIKTRGQQVTLSCSPISGHRSVSWYQQTPGQGLQFLFEYFSETQRNKGNFPGRFSGRQFSNSRSEMNVSTLELGDSALYLCASSSGQGDGVIQYFGAGTRLSVL.

The CDR3 loop is CSARTGTGDLRIYGYTF. The CDR3 DNA sequence: TGCAGTGCTCGTACCGGGACAGGGGACCTACGCATTTATGGCTACACCTTC. The J gene is TRBJ1-2, the V gene TRBV20-1; 10 bases align to TRBD1. This CDR3 comprises 17 residues. The germline gives CDR1 DFQATT, CDR2 SNEGSKA (reference sequence). After removal of 5 bases from V and 5 bases from J, the junction contained 17 bases not matched to a gene.

The sample holds many counts of this clonotype. This sequence joins TRBV19 and TRBJ2-5, with D possibly being TRBD1 (6 bases). Trimming removed 4 bases at V and 2 bases at J, with 17 bases between. The CDR3 sequence is 16 residues long. Germline V CDR1 and CDR2: LNHDA, SQIVND (reference sequence). In DNA, the CDR3 is TGTGCCAGTAGTAAAGGAAGACAGGCAACTCAAGAGACCCAGTACTTC. Translated, it gives CASSKGRQATQETQYF.

This clonotype has a handful of counts. The chain recombines TRBV7-2 with TRBJ2-5; TRBD2 aligns across 12 bases. The CDR3 runs to 19 residues. The junction had 14 bases not matched to a gene; V was cut back by 1 base and J by 5 bases. Germline V gene data show CDR1 as SGHTA and CDR2 as FQGNSA. In nucleotides, the CDR3 is TGTGCCAGCAGCTTAGGTCGTCGACTAGCGGGGGCCCAGGGGGAGACCCAGTACTTC. This translates into CASSLGRRLAGAQGETQYF.

This chain uses TRBV7-6 with TRBJ1-1, with a tentative D call TRBD1 (6 bases). This CDR3 has 14 residues. Between the trimmed V and J ends, which lost 5 bases and 2 bases, there was a span of 12 bases. In germline, CDR1 is SGHVS, CDR2 FNYEAQ. CDR3 sequence: CASSRKGDNTEAFF. The CDR3 DNA sequence: TGTGCCAGCAGCAGAAAGGGGGACAACACTGAAGCTTTCTTT.

To note about this clonotype: One junction end does not reproduce the germline sequence, and a read error may be involved. The rearrangement uses TRBV13 and TRBJ2-5; D gene ambiguous. The CDR3 loop spans 14 amino acids. Per the germline V gene, CDR1 is PRHDT and CDR2 is FYEKMQ (reference sequence). CDR3 DNA: TGTGCCAGCAGCTTAGGAGGGATCCGAGAGACCCAGTGCTTC. Its protein is CASSLGGIRETQCF.

This clonotype appeared a few times. The rearrangement joins TRBV4-2 to TRBJ2-7; D perhaps matches TRBD1 (5 bases). Trimming stripped 0 bases from V and 6 bases from J, with 6 bases between. The CDR3 extends over 12 amino acids. Germline CDR1 is LGHNA and CDR2 is YNFKEQ. DNA of the CDR3: TGTGCCAGCAGCCAAGAAGGGGCCGAGCAGTACTTC. This sequence encodes CASSQEGAEQYF.